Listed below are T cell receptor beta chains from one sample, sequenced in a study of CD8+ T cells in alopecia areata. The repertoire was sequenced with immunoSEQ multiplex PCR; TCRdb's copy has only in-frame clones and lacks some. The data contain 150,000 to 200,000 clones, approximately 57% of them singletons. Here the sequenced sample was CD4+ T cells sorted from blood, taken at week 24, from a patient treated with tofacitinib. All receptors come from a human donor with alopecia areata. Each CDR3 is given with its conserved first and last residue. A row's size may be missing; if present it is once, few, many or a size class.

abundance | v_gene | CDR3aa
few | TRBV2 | CASSVEAFVAGDSSYEQYF
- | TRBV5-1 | CASSFLAGGRKKETQYF
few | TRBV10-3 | CASSATGWIGYTF
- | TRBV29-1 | CSVDTEGDTQYF
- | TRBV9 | CASSIGQGAGYGYTF
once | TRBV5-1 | CASSLGSSGAIYEQYF
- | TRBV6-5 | CASNQQGAGTDTQYF
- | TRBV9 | CASSVGGTSVHEQYF
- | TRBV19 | CASSTRQGWEKLFF
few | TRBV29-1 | CSVEEGDTQYF
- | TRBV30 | CAWRGMGDNQPQHF
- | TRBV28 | CASSRRGEGEGSPLHF
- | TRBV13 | CASSLTGLYEQYF
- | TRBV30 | CAWRGGVETQYF
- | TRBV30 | CAWSPGQGQPQHF
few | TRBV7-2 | CASSLGGLNSPLHF
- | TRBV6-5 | CASRGSRGTHTEAFF
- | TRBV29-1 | CSQRGGETQYF